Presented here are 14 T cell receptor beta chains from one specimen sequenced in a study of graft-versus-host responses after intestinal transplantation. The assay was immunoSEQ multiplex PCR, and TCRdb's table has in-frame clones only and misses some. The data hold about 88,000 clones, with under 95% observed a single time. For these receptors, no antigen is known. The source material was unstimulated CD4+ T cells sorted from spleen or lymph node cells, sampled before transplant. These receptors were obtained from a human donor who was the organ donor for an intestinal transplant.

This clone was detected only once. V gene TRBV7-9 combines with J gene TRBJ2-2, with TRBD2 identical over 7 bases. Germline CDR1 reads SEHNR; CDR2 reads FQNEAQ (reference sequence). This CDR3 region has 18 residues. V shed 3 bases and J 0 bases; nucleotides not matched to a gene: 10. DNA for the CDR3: TGTGCCAGCAGCTTGGGCCCCACTAGCGCCCCGAACACCGGGGAGCTGTTTTTT. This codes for CASSLGPTSAPNTGELFF.

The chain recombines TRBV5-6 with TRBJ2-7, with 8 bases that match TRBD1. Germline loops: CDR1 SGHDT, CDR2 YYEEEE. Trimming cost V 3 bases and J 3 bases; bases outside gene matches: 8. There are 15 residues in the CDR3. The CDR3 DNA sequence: TGTGCCAGCAGCTCCAAACGACAGGGGCACTACGAGCAGTACTTC. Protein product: CASSSKRQGHYEQYF. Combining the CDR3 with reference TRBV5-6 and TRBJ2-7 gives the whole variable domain DAGVTQSPTHLIKTRGQQVTLRCSPKSGHDTVSWYQQALGQGPQFIFQYYEEEERQRGNFPDRFSGHQFPNYSSELNVNALLLGDSALYLCASSSKRQGHYEQYFGPGTRLTVT.

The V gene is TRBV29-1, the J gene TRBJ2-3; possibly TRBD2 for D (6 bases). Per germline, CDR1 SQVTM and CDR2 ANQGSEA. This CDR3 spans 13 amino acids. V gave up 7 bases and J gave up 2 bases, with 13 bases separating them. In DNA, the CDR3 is TGCAGCGCCGATGGAGGGATCACAGATACGCAGTATTTT. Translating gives CSADGGITDTQYF.

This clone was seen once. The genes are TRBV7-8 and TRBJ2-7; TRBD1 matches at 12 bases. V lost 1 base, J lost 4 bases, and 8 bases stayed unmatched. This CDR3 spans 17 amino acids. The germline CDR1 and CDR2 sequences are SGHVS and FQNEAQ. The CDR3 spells CASSLGGTGGRRYEQYF. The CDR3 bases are TGTGCCAGCAGCTTAGGCGGGACAGGGGGCCGAAGGTACGAGCAGTACTTC.

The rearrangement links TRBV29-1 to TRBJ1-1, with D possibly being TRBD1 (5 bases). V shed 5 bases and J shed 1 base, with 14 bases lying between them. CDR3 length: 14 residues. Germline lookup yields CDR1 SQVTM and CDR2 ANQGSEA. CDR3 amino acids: CSVLLGDPNTEAFF. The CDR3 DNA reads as TGCAGCGTTCTGCTAGGGGATCCGAACACTGAAGCTTTCTTT. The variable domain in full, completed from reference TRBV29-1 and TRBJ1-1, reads SAVISQKPSRDICQRGTSLTIQCQVDSQVTMMFWYRQQPGQSLTLIATANQGSEATYESGFVIDKFPISRPNLTFSTLTVSNMSPEDSSIYLCSVLLGDPNTEAFFGQGTRLTVV.

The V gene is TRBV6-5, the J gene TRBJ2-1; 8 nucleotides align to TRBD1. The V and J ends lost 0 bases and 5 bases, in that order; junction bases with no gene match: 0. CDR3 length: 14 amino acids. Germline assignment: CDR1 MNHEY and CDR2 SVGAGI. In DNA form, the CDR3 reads TGTGCCAGCAGTTACTCGACAGGGGACAATGAGCAGTTCTTC. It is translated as CASSYSTGDNEQFF.

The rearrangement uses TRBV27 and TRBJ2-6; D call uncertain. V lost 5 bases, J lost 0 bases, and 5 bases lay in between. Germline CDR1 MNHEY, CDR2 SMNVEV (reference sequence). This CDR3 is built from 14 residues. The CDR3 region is CASSQFSGANVLTF. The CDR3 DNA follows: TGTGCCAGCAGTCAATTCTCTGGGGCCAACGTCCTGACTTTC.

As DNA, the CDR3 is TGTGCCAGCAGCACGAGGCGGGGCCGCGCGAACACCGGGGAGCTGTTTTTT. This encodes CASSTRRGRANTGELFF. The chain joins TRBV25-1 to TRBJ2-2, with a tentative D call TRBD2 (6 bases). The CDR3 totals 17 residues. Germline V gene lookup returns CDR1 MGHDK and CDR2 SYGVNS. V lost 6 bases and J lost 0, with 17 bases in between.

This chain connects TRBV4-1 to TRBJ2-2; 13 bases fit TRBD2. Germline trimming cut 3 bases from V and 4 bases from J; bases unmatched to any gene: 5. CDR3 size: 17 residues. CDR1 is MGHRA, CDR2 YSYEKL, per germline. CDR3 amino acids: CASSQGLAGRITGELFF. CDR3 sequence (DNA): TGCGCCAGCAGCCAGGGACTAGCGGGAAGAATCACCGGGGAGCTGTTTTTT.

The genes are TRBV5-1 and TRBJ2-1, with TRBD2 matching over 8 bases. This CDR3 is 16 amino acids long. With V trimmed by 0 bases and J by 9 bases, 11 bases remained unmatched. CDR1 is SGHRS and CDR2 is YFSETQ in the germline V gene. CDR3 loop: CASSLDRGLAGGEQFF. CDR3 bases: TGCGCCAGCAGCTTGGATAGAGGACTAGCCGGAGGTGAGCAGTTCTTC.

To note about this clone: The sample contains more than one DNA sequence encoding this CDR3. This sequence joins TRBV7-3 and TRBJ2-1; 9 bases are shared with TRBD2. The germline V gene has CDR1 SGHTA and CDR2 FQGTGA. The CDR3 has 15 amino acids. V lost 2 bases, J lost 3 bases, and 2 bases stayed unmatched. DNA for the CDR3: TGTGCCAGCAGCTTAGGGACTAGCAGCTACAATGAGCAGTTCTTC. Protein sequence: CASSLGTSSYNEQFF.

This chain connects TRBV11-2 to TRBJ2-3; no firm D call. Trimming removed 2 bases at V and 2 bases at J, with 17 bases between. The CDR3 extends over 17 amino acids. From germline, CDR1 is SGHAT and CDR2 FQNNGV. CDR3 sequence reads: CASSLRVSKPITDTQYF. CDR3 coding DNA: TGTGCCAGCAGCTTACGTGTTAGCAAGCCCATCACAGATACGCAGTATTTT.

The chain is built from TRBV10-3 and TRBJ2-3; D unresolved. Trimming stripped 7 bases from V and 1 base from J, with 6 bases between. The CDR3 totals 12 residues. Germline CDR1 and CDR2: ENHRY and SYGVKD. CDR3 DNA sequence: TGTGCCATCAATCGGGGCACAGATACGCAGTATTTT. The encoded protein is CAINRGTDTQYF.

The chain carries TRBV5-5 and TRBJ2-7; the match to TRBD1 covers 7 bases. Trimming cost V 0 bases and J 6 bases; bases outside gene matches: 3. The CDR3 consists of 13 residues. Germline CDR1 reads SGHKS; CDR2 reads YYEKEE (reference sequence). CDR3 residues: CASSLGQGREQYF. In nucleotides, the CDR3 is TGTGCCAGCAGCTTGGGACAGGGACGCGAGCAGTACTTC.